These T cell receptor beta chains were read from a single sample in a study of T-cell reconstitution after alpha-beta-depleted transplantation in children. TCRdb redid the calling of the PCR reads with MiXCR, one entry per CDR3 protein. This sample has hundreds of thousands of distinct CDR3 sequences, with over 10% found just once. The material was PBMCs, obtained before TCRalphabeta/CD19-depleted stem cell transplant. These receptors were obtained from a girl aged 2-9 years with congenital amegakaryocytic thrombocytopenia, due to receive a stem cell transplant. The conserved cysteine and the conserved F or W are not part of the CDR3 here. Expanded clones get a size class; other rows say once, few or many, or leave the size out.

V	size	J	CDR3
TRBV12-3/TRBV12-4	many	TRBJ2-1	ASSLRLLRSLNEQF
TRBV3-1	-	TRBJ2-1	ASSQPFTLSARAGQF
TRBV7-7	few	TRBJ2-2	ASSRGLAEWGELF
TRBV14	many	TRBJ2-1	ASSQGVGSGNEQF
TRBV12-3/TRBV12-4	-	TRBJ1-1	ASSFPEHGQGGTEAF
TRBV11-1	many	TRBJ2-2	ASSLYAGTGKLTGELF
TRBV6-1	many	TRBJ2-3	ASTSGGSDTDTQY
TRBV7-8	-	TRBJ2-1	ASSFLTSGEYNEQF
TRBV29-1	many	TRBJ1-1	SVPDTEAF
TRBV7-9	many	TRBJ1-4	ASSPHGEKLF
TRBV5-1	-	TRBJ2-1	ASSGGTGNKYNEQF
TRBV2	few	TRBJ2-3	ASSESWGQSTDTQY
TRBV20-1	few	TRBJ2-3	SASGSVADTQY
TRBV20-1	few	TRBJ2-7	SATSIEGQGAYEQY
TRBV5-1	-	TRBJ2-1	ASSLPTGINEQF
TRBV5-1	-	TRBJ2-1	ASSPFRPGRQPNEQF
TRBV7-3	-	TRBJ2-1	ASSATPGGFMDNEQF
TRBV29-1	many	TRBJ2-4	SVGQGGAKNIQY
TRBV7-3	few	TRBJ2-1	ASSLKAGLAGGHEQF
TRBV20-1	many	TRBJ2-3	SARGPPRGGDTQY
TRBV5-1	many	TRBJ2-7	ASSLLISGGTYEQY